Following are 26 T cell receptor beta chains from one sample sequenced in a study of post-analysis software for immune sequencing data. Overall study findings and caveats: A few TRBV segments occurring more often in patients than controls included TRBV5-6, TRBV5-1 and TRBV20-1.

No antigen has been identified for these receptors. Unique molecular identifiers featured in each of the TCR beta cDNA libraries. MiXCR was run by TCRdb on the PCR reads, yielding one entry per CDR3 protein. The sample yields 750,000 to 950,000 distinct CDR3 sequences, around 50% seen once. Sequenced material: blood. These receptors were collected from a girl aged 5 to 17 with multiple sclerosis.

The chain has TRBV7-3 and TRBJ2-1, with 10 bases matching TRBD2. V gave up 1 base and J gave up 6 bases; unmatched junction bases: 3. This CDR3 spans 15 amino acids. Germline V lookup: CDR1 SGHTA, CDR2 FQGTGA. The CDR3 loop is CASSLSLAGVNEQFF. DNA for the CDR3: TGTGCCAGCAGCTTAAGCCTAGCGGGGGTCAATGAGCAGTTCTTC. The full variable domain, rest sourced from reference TRBV7-3 and TRBJ2-1, is GAGVSQTPSNKVTEKGKYVELRCDPISGHTALYWYRQSLGQGPEFLIYFQGTGAADDSGLPNDRFFAVRPEGSVSTLKIQRTERGDSAVYLCASSLSLAGVNEQFFGPGTRLTVL.

The V and J genes are TRBV5-1 and TRBJ2-7; TRBD2 might be the D (6 bases). V lost 7 bases and J 12 bases, leaving 20 bases between the germline ends. CDR1 is SGHRS, CDR2 YFSETQ, per germline. The CDR3 is made up of 12 amino acids. The CDR3 sequence: CASSAGTATLYF. The CDR3 region has the DNA TGCGCCAGCTCCGCGGGGACTGCTACTTTGTACTTC.

This clonotype was detected only a few times. The chain employs TRBV29-1 and TRBJ2-7; D may match TRBD1 or TRBD2 (5 bases each). Germline CDR1 and CDR2: SQVTM and ANQGSEA. The germline V and J ends were trimmed by 8 bases and 4 bases, with 12 bases remaining between them. This CDR3 spans 11 amino acids. In DNA, the CDR3 is TGCAGCTGCTCTGGGGGTTACGAGCAGTACTTC. Translation: CSCSGGYEQYF.

In DNA, the CDR3 is TGTGCCAGCAGCTGGGCGACGGGGTACAATGAGCAGTTCTTC. Its translation is CASSWATGYNEQFF. The V and J genes are TRBV7-2 and TRBJ2-1, with a possible D match to TRBD2 (5 bases). The CDR3 totals 14 residues. The V end was cut by 4 bases, the J end by 4 bases, with 11 bases between. Per the germline V gene, CDR1 is SGHTA and CDR2 is FQGNSA.

This clonotype occurred a few times. V usage is TRBV12-3 or TRBV12-4 and J usage is TRBJ1-2, with no clear D. With 5 bases removed from V and 4 bases from J, the gap between germline ends came to 14 bases. The CDR3 is 14 residues long. The CDR3 DNA is TGTGCCAGCAGTCCTCGCCGGGCGAGCTATGGCTACACCTTC. This codes for CASSPRRASYGYTF.

This rearrangement joins TRBV20-1 to TRBJ1-2; D is undetermined. The CDR3 loop spans 10 amino acids. The ends were cut back, 8 bases at V and 8 bases at J, with 12 bases in the middle. In germline, CDR1 is DFQATT, CDR2 SNEGSKA (reference sequence). This CDR3 reads CSPTREGYTF. CDR3 DNA: TGCAGTCCTACTCGGGAAGGCTACACCTTC.

This clonotype was counted once. This chain uses TRBV18 with TRBJ1-1; D is unclear. Germline V lookup: CDR1 KGHSH, CDR2 LQKENI. This CDR3 has 14 amino acids. V was clipped by 2 bases and J by 1 base, with 8 bases between them. The CDR3, as DNA: TGTGCCAGCTCACCAAAACATAAGAACACTGAAGCTTTCTTT. Protein: CASSPKHKNTEAFF.

This clonotype has more than one count but fewer than ten. The chain combines TRBV21-1 with TRBJ1-1. TRBV21-1 is a listed pseudogene. The CDR3 runs to 17 residues. The CDR3 DNA reads TGTGCCAGCAGCAAAGTCCTCCCTTACACCGGGAATACTGAAGCTTTCTTT. It specifies CASSKVLPYTGNTEAFF.

The chain links TRBV7-3 to TRBJ2-1; 9 bases are a match to TRBD1. The CDR3 loop spans 15 amino acids. Germline CDR1 is SGHTA and CDR2 is FQGTGA. V lost 5 bases, J lost 3 bases, and 5 bases stayed unmatched. For the CDR3, the DNA is TGTGCCAGCAGCCCGGACAGGGGTGACTACAATGAGCAGTTCTTC. This encodes CASSPDRGDYNEQFF. Looking up the rest from reference TRBV7-3 and TRBJ2-1 gives the full variable domain: GAGVSQTPSNKVTEKGKYVELRCDPISGHTALYWYRQSLGQGPEFLIYFQGTGAADDSGLPNDRFFAVRPEGSVSTLKIQRTERGDSAVYLCASSPDRGDYNEQFFGPGTRLTVL.

This clonotype was seen more than once but under ten times. The V call is TRBV9, the J call TRBJ2-1, with D hard to call. Deletions cut 4 bases from V and 4 bases from J, with 9 bases between. Per germline, CDR1 SGDLS and CDR2 YYNGEE. The CDR3 extends over 13 amino acids. In DNA form, the CDR3 reads TGTGCCAGCAGCTCCCTCACGTACAATGAGCAGTTCTTC. This encodes CASSSLTYNEQFF.

The J gene is TRBJ1-4, the V gene TRBV29-1, with 9 bases that match TRBD1. The J segment lost 6 bases and the V segment lost 0 bases, leaving 5 bases of the junction unmatched. The CDR3 sequence is 15 residues long. Germline-derived CDR1 and CDR2 are SQVTM and ANQGSEA. CDR3 in amino acids: CSVEEPGQGYEKLFF. The CDR3 bases are TGCAGCGTTGAAGAGCCGGGACAGGGTTATGAAAAACTGTTTTTT.

The chain joins TRBV14 to TRBJ2-7, with TRBD1 as a possible D gene (6 bases). Per the germline V gene, CDR1 is SGHDN and CDR2 is FVKESK. The CDR3 is made up of 14 amino acids. V lost 6 bases to trimming and J lost 4 bases, with 16 bases between them. The CDR3 reads CASRRGSGSYEQYF. CDR3 sequence (DNA): TGTGCCAGCAGGAGGGGGAGTGGATCGTACGAGCAGTACTTC. Full variable domain (rest looked up from reference TRBV14 and TRBJ2-7): EAGVTQFPSHSVIEKGQTVTLRCDPISGHDNLYWYRRVMGKEIKFLLHFVKESKQDESGMPNNRFLAERTGGTYSTLKVQPAELEDSGVYFCASRRGSGSYEQYFGPGTRLTVT.

CDR3 protein: CSVEGGQGSGKLFF. The CDR3 DNA sequence: TGCAGCGTTGAAGGGGGGCAGGGAAGCGGAAAACTGTTTTTT. The chain couples TRBV29-1 to TRBJ1-4; D is perhaps TRBD1 (6 bases). CDR1 SQVTM and CDR2 ANQGSEA come from the germline V gene. This CDR3 is built from 14 residues. The germline V and J ends were trimmed by 1 base and 10 bases, with 16 bases remaining between them.

The genes are TRBV18 and TRBJ2-1; no clear D gene. V was shortened by 7 bases and J by 6 bases, with 19 bases between the two germline ends. CDR3 length: 15 residues. The V gene's germline CDR1 is KGHSH and CDR2 LQKENI. CDR3 in DNA: TGTGCCAGCTTCACCGGGCTCGAGGTGAGCAATGAGCAGTTCTTC. Translating gives CASFTGLEVSNEQFF.

The rearrangement joins TRBV20-1 to TRBJ1-6, with TRBD1 matching over 8 bases. This CDR3 comprises 14 residues. Trimming took 2 bases from V and 5 from J; bases not matched to a gene: 2. CDR1 and CDR2 from the germline V gene are DFQATT and SNEGSKA (reference sequence). The chain's CDR3 is CSARRGQDNSPLHF. CDR3 DNA: TGCAGTGCTAGAAGGGGACAGGATAATTCACCCCTCCACTTT.

The chain joins TRBV7-2 to TRBJ1-5; tentatively, D is TRBD1 (5 bases). Trimming pared 5 bases from V and 0 bases from J, leaving 17 bases between. The CDR3 runs 17 residues. Germline V gene sequence: CDR1 SGHTA, CDR2 FQGNSA. The CDR3 loop reads CASSPNPGRNSNQPQHF. In DNA, the CDR3 is TGTGCCAGCAGCCCAAACCCGGGACGGAATAGCAATCAGCCCCAGCATTTT.

The chain employs TRBV7-3 and TRBJ2-3; 8 bases are shared with TRBD2. The junction had 8 bases not matched to a gene; V was cut back by 2 bases and J by 10 bases. This CDR3 region has 14 residues. Per germline, CDR1 SGHTA and CDR2 FQGTGA. DNA of the CDR3: TGTGCCAGCAGCTTAGATGGCAGCGGGGGTGCGCAGTATTTT. It codes for CASSLDGSGGAQYF.

This sequence joins TRBV28 and TRBJ1-1, with D uncertain. This CDR3 comprises 16 residues. Germline lookup yields CDR1 MDHEN and CDR2 SYDVKM. V lost 2 bases and J 0 bases, leaving 13 bases between the germline ends. CDR3 in amino acids: CASSLAEGLMNTEAFF. In DNA, the CDR3 is TGTGCCAGCAGTTTAGCGGAAGGTCTTATGAACACTGAAGCTTTCTTT.

The V gene is TRBV6-1, the J gene TRBJ2-3, with 10 bases matching TRBD1. Germline-derived CDR1 and CDR2 are MNHNS and SASEGT. CDR3 length: 15 amino acids. Unmatched junction bases numbered 8, after V lost 5 bases and J lost 6 bases. CDR3 sequence: CASSTPGTGVDTQYF. CDR3 nucleotides: TGTGCCAGCAGTACACCGGGGACAGGGGTGGATACGCAGTATTTT.

The chain recombines TRBV12-3 or TRBV12-4 with TRBJ1-2; 7 bases match TRBD1. Trimming took 6 bases from V and 4 from J; bases not matched to a gene: 5. This CDR3 contains 13 residues. CDR3 region: CASSRTGVYGYTF. The CDR3 coding sequence is TGTGCCAGCAGCCGCACAGGGGTCTATGGCTACACCTTC.

This clonotype showed up just a few times. V gene TRBV6-1 combines with J gene TRBJ1-1, with unresolved D. The germline CDR1 and CDR2 sequences are MNHNS and SASEGT. The CDR3 totals 14 residues. Trimming shortened V by 7 bases and J by 1 base, and 13 bases separated the two germline ends. In DNA, the CDR3 is TGTGCCAGCACCTTAGGGCCTAAGAACACTGAAGCTTTCTTT. This codes for CASTLGPKNTEAFF.

J is TRBJ2-5 and V is TRBV5-1, with D perhaps TRBD2 (5 bases). This CDR3 comprises 15 residues. The germline V gene encodes CDR1 SGHRS and CDR2 YFSETQ. V was shortened by 0 bases and J by 2 bases, with 11 bases between the two germline ends. CDR3 region: CASSLGGRPQETQYF. Here the CDR3 DNA reads TGCGCCAGCAGCTTGGGAGGGCGGCCACAAGAGACCCAGTACTTC.

This clonotype was seen a few times. This chain uses TRBV4-1 with TRBJ2-5; TRBD1 might be the D (6 bases). The CDR3 sequence is 16 residues long. The V gene's germline CDR1 is MGHRA and CDR2 YSYEKL. Trimming removed 4 bases at V and 5 bases at J, with 20 bases between. CDR3: CASSPPTGFTLETQYF. The DNA for the CDR3 is TGCGCCAGCAGCCCCCCTACAGGGTTTACTTTGGAGACCCAGTACTTC.

This chain connects TRBV12-3 or TRBV12-4 to TRBJ2-2; D tentatively reads TRBD1 or TRBD2 (6 bases each). V dropped 2 bases and J dropped 4 bases, with 11 bases sitting between them. CDR3 length: 15 residues. CDR3 DNA sequence: TGTGCCAGCAGTTTAAGGGGGGCGGTCACCGGGGAGCTGTTTTTT. Protein sequence: CASSLRGAVTGELFF.

The chain combines TRBV12-3 or TRBV12-4 with TRBJ2-3; no definite D call. Trimming removed 7 bases from V and 4 bases from J, with 12 bases in between. The length of the CDR3 is 13 residues. CDR3 amino acids: CASNLRGADTQYF. For the CDR3, the DNA is TGTGCCAGCAATTTGAGAGGCGCAGATACGCAGTATTTT.

The chain has TRBV20-1 and TRBJ1-5, with 11 bases lining up with TRBD1. V was clipped by 5 bases and J by 2 bases; unmatched bases: 8. This CDR3 is 16 amino acids long. CDR1 and CDR2 (germline): DFQATT, SNEGSKA (reference sequence). CDR3 protein: CSAPDRGRLGNQPQHF. The CDR3 DNA reads as TGCAGTGCTCCGGACAGGGGGCGTTTGGGCAATCAGCCCCAGCATTTT.